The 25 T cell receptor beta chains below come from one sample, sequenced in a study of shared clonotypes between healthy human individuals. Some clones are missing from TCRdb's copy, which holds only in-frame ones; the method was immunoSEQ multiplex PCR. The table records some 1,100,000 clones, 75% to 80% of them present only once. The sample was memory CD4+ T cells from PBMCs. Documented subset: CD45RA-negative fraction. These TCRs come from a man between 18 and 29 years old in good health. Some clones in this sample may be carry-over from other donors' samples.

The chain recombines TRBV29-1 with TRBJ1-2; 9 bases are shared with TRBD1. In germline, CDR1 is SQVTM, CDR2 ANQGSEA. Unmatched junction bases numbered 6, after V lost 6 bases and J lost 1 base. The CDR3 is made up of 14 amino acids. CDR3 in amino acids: CSVHRGPLNYGYTF. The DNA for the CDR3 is TGCAGCGTACACAGGGGGCCCCTTAACTATGGCTACACCTTC. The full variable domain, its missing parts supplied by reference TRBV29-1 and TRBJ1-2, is SAVISQKPSRDICQRGTSLTIQCQVDSQVTMMFWYRQQPGQSLTLIATANQGSEATYESGFVIDKFPISRPNLTFSTLTVSNMSPEDSSIYLCSVHRGPLNYGYTFGSGTRLTVV.

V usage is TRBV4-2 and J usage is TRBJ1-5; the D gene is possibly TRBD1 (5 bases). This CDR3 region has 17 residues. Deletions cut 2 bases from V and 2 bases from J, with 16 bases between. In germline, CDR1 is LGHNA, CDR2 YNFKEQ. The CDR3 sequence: CASSQKMAGDGNQPQHF. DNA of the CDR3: TGTGCCAGCAGCCAAAAGATGGCCGGGGACGGCAATCAGCCCCAGCATTTT.

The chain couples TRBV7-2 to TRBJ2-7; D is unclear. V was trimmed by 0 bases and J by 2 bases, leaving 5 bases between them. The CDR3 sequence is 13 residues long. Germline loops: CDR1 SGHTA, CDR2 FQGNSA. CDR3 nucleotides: TGTGCCAGCAGCTTAGCGTCCACCTACGAGCAGTACTTC. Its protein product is CASSLASTYEQYF.

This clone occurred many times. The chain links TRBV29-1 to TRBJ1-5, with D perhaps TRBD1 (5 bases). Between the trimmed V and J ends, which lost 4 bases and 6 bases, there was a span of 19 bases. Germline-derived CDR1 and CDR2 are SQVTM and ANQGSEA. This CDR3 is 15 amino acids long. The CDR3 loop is CSVVGEGVCIQPQHF. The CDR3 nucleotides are TGCAGCGTTGTGGGTGAAGGGGTCTGTATTCAGCCCCAGCATTTT.

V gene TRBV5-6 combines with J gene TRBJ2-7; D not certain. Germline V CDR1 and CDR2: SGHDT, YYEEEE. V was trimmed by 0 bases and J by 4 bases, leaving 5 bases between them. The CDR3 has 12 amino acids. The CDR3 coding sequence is TGTGCCAGCAGCTTGGGGCAGTACGAGCAGTACTTC. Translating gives CASSLGQYEQYF.

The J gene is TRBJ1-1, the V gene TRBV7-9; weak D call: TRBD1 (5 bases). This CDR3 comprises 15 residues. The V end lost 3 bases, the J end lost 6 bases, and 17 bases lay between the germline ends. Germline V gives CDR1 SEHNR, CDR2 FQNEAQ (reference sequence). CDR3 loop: CASSFLTGGSAEAFF. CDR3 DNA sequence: TGTGCCAGCAGCTTTCTGACGGGGGGGTCCGCTGAAGCTTTCTTT.

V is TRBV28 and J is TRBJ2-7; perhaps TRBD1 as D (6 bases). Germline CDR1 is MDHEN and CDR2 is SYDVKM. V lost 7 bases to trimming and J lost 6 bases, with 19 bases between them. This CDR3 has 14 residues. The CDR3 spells CASTVPTGNGEQYF. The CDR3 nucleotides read TGTGCCAGCACTGTACCAACAGGGAACGGCGAGCAGTACTTC.

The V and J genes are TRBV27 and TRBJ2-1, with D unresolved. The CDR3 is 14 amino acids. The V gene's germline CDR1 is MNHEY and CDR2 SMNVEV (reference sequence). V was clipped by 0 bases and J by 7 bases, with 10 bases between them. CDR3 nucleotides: TGTGCCAGCAGTTTATCGGTCCCGAGGAATGAGCAGTTCTTC. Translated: CASSLSVPRNEQFF.

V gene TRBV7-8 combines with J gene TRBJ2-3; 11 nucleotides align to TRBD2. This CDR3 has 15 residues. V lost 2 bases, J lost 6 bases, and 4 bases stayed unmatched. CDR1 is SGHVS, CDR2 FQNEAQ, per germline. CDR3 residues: CASSLQLAGVDTQYF. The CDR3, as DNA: TGTGCCAGCAGCTTACAACTAGCGGGAGTGGATACGCAGTATTTT.

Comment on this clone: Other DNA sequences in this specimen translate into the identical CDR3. The CDR3 region has the DNA TGTGCCACCAGCAGAGGAGATGGCTACACCTTC. This codes for CATSRGDGYTF. The chain employs TRBV15 and TRBJ1-2; D gene uncertain. Per germline, CDR1 LNHNV and CDR2 YYDKDF (reference sequence). V gave up 1 base and J gave up 6 bases, with 3 bases separating them. The CDR3 consists of 11 residues.

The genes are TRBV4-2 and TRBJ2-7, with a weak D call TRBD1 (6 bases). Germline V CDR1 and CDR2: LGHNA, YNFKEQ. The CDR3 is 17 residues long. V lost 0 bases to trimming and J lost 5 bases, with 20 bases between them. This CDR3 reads CASSQDLEAGVGDEQYF. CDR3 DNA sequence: TGTGCCAGCAGCCAAGACTTGGAAGCAGGGGTTGGGGACGAGCAGTACTTC.

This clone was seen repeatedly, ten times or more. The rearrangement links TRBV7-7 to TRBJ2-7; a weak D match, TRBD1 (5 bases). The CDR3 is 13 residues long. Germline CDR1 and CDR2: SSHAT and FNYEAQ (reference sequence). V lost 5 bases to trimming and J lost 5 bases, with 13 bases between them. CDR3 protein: CASSNRDRNEQYF. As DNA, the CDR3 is TGTGCCAGCAGCAACAGAGACAGAAACGAGCAGTACTTC.

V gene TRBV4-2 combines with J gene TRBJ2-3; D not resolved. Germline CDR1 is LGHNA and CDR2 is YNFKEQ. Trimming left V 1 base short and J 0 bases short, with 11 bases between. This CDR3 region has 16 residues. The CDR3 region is CASSQGAPQSTDTQYF. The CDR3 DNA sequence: TGTGCCAGCAGCCAAGGCGCCCCACAAAGCACAGATACGCAGTATTTT.

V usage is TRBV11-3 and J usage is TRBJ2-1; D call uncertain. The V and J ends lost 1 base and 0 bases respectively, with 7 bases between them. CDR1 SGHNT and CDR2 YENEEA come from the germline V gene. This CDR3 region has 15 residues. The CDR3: CASSLGQSSYNEQFF. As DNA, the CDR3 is TGTGCCAGCAGCTTAGGCCAGAGCTCCTACAATGAGCAGTTCTTC.

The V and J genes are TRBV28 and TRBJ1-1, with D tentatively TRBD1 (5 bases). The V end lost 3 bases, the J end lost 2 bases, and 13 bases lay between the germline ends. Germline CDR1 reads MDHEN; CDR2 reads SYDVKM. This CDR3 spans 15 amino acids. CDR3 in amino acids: CASSFGAESNTEAFF. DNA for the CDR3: TGTGCCAGCAGTTTCGGGGCAGAAAGCAACACTGAAGCTTTCTTT.

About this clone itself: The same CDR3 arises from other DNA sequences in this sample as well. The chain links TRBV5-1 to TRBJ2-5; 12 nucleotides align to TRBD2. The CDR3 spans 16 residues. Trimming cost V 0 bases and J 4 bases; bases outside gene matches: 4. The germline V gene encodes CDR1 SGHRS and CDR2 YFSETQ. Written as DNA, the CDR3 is TGCGCCAGCAGCTTGGCTCCTAGCGGGAGGGGAGAGACCCAGTACTTC. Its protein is CASSLAPSGRGETQYF.

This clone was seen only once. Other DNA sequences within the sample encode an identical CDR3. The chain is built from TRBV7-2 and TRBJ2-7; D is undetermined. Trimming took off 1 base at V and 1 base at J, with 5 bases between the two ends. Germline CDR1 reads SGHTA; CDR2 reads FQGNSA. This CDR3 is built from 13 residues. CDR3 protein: CASSLGPSYEQYF. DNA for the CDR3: TGTGCCAGCAGCTTAGGCCCTTCCTACGAGCAGTACTTC.

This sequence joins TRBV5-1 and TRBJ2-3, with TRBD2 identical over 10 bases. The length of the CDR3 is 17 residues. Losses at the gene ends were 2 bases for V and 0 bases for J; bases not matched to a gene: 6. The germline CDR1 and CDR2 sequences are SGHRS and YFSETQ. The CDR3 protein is CASSFHEREGSTDTQYF. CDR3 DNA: TGCGCCAGCAGCTTCCACGAGCGGGAGGGTAGCACAGATACGCAGTATTTT.

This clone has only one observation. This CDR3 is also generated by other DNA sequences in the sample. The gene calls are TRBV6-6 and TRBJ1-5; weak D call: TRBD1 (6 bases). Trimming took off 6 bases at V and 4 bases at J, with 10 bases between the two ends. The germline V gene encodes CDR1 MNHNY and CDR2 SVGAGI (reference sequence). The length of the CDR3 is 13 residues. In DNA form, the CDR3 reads TGTGCCAGCAGCGGAACAGGGAATCAGCCCCAGCATTTT. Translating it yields CASSGTGNQPQHF.

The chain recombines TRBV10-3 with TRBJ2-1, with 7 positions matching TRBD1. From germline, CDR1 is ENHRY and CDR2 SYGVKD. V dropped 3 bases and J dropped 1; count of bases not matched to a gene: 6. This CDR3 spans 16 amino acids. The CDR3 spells CAISDKGAVSYNEQFF. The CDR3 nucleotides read TGTGCCATCAGTGACAAGGGGGCGGTATCCTACAATGAGCAGTTCTTC.

Here the CDR3 reads CASSQDGSYEQYF. CDR3 coding DNA: TGCGCCAGCAGCCAAGATGGCTCCTACGAGCAGTACTTC. This chain connects TRBV4-3 to TRBJ2-7; D is uncertain. The V gene lost 0 bases and the J gene lost 0 bases, with 3 bases spanning the gap. The CDR3 covers 13 residues. CDR1 is LGHNA, CDR2 YSLEER, per germline.

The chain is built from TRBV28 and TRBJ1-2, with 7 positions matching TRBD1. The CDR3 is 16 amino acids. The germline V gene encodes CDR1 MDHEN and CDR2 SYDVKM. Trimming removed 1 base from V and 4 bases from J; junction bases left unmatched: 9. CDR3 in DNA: TGTGCCAGCAGTTTATCAGGGGGGCCGTTGGGCTATGGCTACACCTTC. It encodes CASSLSGGPLGYGYTF.

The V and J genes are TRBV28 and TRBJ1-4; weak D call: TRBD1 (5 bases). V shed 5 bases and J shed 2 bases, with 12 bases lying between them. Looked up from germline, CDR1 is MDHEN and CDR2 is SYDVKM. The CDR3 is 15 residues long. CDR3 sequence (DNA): TGTGCCAGCAGTCCTGGGGGGATTACTAATGAAAAACTGTTTTTT. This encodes CASSPGGITNEKLFF.

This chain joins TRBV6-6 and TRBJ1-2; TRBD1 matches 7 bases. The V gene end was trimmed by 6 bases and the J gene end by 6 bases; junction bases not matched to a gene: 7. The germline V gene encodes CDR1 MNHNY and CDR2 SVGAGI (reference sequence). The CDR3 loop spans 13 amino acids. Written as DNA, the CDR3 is TGTGCCAGCAGGCAACAGGGGACGGATGGCTACACCTTC. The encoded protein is CASRQQGTDGYTF.

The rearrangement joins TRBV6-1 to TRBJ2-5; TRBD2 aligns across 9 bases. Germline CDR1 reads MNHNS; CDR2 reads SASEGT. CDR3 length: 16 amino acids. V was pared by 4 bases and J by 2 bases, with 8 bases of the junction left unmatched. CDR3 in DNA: TGTGCCAGCAGTGGCGGGAGGGCCTTGTCGCAAGAGACCCAGTACTTC. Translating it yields CASSGGRALSQETQYF.